The entry that follows covers one T cell receptor beta chain sequence. Its antigen specificity is not known. The record has no base qualities; no much larger clone is one base away. This record belongs to a study of OX40 agonist ivuxolimab in advanced cancers. With respect to the entire study: The costimulatory receptor OX40 (CD134) was targeted by ivuxolimab, a fully human IgG2 agonistic monoclonal antibody. Patients were allowed to have had prior anti-PD-1, anti-PD-L1 or anti-CTLA-4 therapy, and approximately 37% of the dose-escalation patients had been treated with checkpoint inhibitors. Three dose-escalation patients achieved partial responses, one with hepatocellular carcinoma and two with cutaneous melanoma. In the dose-escalation cohort, around four fifths of patients were male, and the mean age was 60 years with a range of about 20 to 79. Intravenous ivuxolimab was administered to patients every 2 weeks at six dose levels: 0.01, 0.1, 0.3, 1.5, 3 and 10 mg/kg. Among the roughly 54 dose-escalation patients, about 20 had hepatocellular carcinoma, approximately 15 melanoma, 9 renal cell carcinoma and 9 head and neck cancer. Peripheral TCRbeta sequencing was intended to test whether TCR sequence diversity was altered and clonal T-cell expansion was caused by ivuxolimab. The monotherapy dose-escalation portion (N ≈ 52 patients) of the phase I ivuxolimab trial is reported in the paper. Beyond this particular receptor, the publication reports: In partial responders in the 0.1-3.0 mg/kg groups, normalized peripheral clonal expansion was found to be among the lowest, especially among CD8+ T cells. At doses of 0.1 to 3.0 mg/kg, clonal expansion of both CD4+ and CD8+ T cells in blood was seen between baseline and week 6. Low levels of normalized T-cell clonal expansion were also seen in some patients who did not respond. On average, CD8+ T cells showed more expanded clones than CD4+ T cells after ivuxolimab. The antigen specificity of the clonally expanded peripheral T cells was not determined.

The trial excluded patients who had a history of autoimmune disease or were on systemic immunosuppression. Peripheral blood for TCR sequencing was collected from all dose cohorts at baseline, on cycle 4 day 1, and on cycle 7 day 1. The samples were taken from a phase I, first-in-human, multicenter, open-label dose-escalation trial of ivuxolimab. Adults with locally advanced or metastatic melanoma, renal cell carcinoma, hepatocellular carcinoma or head and neck squamous cell carcinoma were enrolled in the trial. CD4+ and CD8+ T cells were sorted separately from peripheral blood before TCR sequencing. For sequencing of the TCRbeta CDR3 region, genomic DNA was extracted from the sorted cells. The immunoSEQ Assay was used to sequence the TCRbeta CDR3 regions. TCRdb obtained this table from immuneACCESS and retained in-frame rearrangements with V and J assigned. These tables miss some clones; where compared with another copy, unresolved V genes account for less than half of the shortfall, and the remainder is unexplained. In this sample the table shows 30,000 to 35,000 clones, about 82% of which occur a single time. The ten largest clones represent less than 25% of the sample.

Its CDR3 holds 13 amino acids, cysteine through phenylalanine. The CDR3 DNA has 39 bases and is translated from base 1. The germline V gene encodes CDR1 MNHEY and CDR2 SMNVEV (reference sequence). Trimming takes 8 bases off V and 4 bases off J; junction bases not matched to a gene: 7. This chain is built from TRBV27 and TRBJ1-1, with TRBD1 matching 7 junction bases. This TCR was recovered from an adult with an advanced solid tumor such as melanoma, head and neck, liver or kidney cancer. This sample comprised CD4+ or CD8+ T cells sorted from blood, obtained in a trial of the OX40 agonist ivuxolimab. CDR3 region: CASGRQGITEAFF. The DNA sequence reads TGTGCCAGCGGGAGACAGGGAATCACTGAAGCTTTCTTT.